This T cell receptor (beta chain) was recovered during a study of T-cell memory formation after mild COVID-19. Overall study findings and caveats: Mainly in CM and EM were contracting CD4+ clones; CD8+ were in EMRA. Memory from before infection featured some responding clones, which suggests cross-reactive memory joined.

As concerns this clonotype: Its antigen is not known.

The CDR3 covers 15 residues. V was cut by 3 bases and J by 7 bases, with 15 bases left in between. CDR1 and CDR2 (germline): KGHDR, SFDVKD. With constant-segment primers, 5'RACE yielded cDNA libraries of TCR alpha and TCR beta that carried sample barcodes and UMIs. TCRdb used MiXCR to reprocess the 5' RACE reads, holding one entry per CDR3 protein. The repertoire includes 200,000 or so distinct CDR3 sequences, around 16% of them detected once, and just over 2% sits in the top ten. The genes are TRBV24-1 and TRBJ2-1; D is unresolved. The material sequenced was PBMCs or a T cell subset sorted from them (not recorded which). The receptor was derived from an adult woman who had mild COVID-19 (a few samples of this study predate the infection). Cell type and time point are not known. CDR3 nucleotide sequence: TGTGCCACCAGTGATCCGGATAACCGGGCTAATGAGCAGTTCTTC. Its protein product is CATSDPDNRANEQFF.